This note documents a single T cell receptor beta chain sequence. Antigen: not known. Sequenced by immunoSEQ multiplex PCR; TCRdb stores in-frame clones only, minus some. The sample holds around 50,000 clones, around 80% seen once. CDR1 is SGDLS and CDR2 is YYNGEE in the germline V gene. Trimming took off 4 bases at V and 1 base at J, with 23 bases between the two ends. This CDR3 is built from 18 residues. Described time point: week 35, safety follow-up. Topical imiquimod was applied with each vaccine dose, which held 300 ug of mutant IDH1 20-mer peptide. The record originates from a study of a mutant IDH1 vaccine in newly diagnosed glioma. Study at large: The study started vaccination 4-6 weeks after radiotherapy alone, or with temozolomide cycles.

Sequenced material: PBMCs, taken from a glioma patient whose treatment included an IDH1 peptide vaccine. This chain connects TRBV9 to TRBJ1-1; tentative D call: TRBD1 (5 bases). The TCR comes from a woman between 18 and 29 years old with glioma. As DNA, the CDR3 is TGTGCCAGCAGCCCCCTCGGCGCAGGGATCATTAGGAACACTGAAGCTTTCTTT. Translated: CASSPLGAGIIRNTEAFF.